These T cell receptor beta chains were read from a single sample in a study of shared clonotypes between healthy human individuals. The table came from immunoSEQ multiplex PCR; TCRdb's copy has only in-frame clones and leaves some out. The sample records some 1,900,000 clones, less than 95% being singletons. The sequenced sample was naive CD8+ T cells sorted from blood. The receptors were gathered from a man between 18 and 29 years old in good health. CDR3s include the opening cysteine and the closing phenylalanine or tryptophan. The D gene is left open where the match is weak. Size is omitted from some rows. Given values are once, few, many or a class for expanded clones.

j_call v_call d_call clone_size cdr3_aa cdr3_nt
TRBJ1-4 TRBV27 NA NA CASSFSGSNEKLFF TGTGCCAGCAGTTTCTCCGGGTCTAATGAAAAACTGTTTTTT
TRBJ2-7 TRBV12-2 NA NA CASRLHPVSGRSLYEQYF TGTGCAAGTCGCTTACATCCGGTGAGCGGGAGGTCCCTCTACGAGCAGTACTTC
TRBJ2-7 TRBV15 NA once CATSRVRVSSYEQYF TGTGCCACCAGCAGAGTTAGGGTCAGCTCCTACGAGCAGTACTTC
TRBJ2-2 TRBV5-4 NA NA CASGLGRFGGDNTGELFF TGTGCCAGCGGCTTGGGTCGTTTTGGTGGGGACAACACCGGGGAGCTGTTTTTT
TRBJ2-7 TRBV14 NA NA CASSHQWASYEQYF TGTGCCAGCAGCCACCAGTGGGCCTCCTACGAGCAGTACTTC
TRBJ1-6 TRBV7-9 TRBD1 NA CASSSVKQGNSPLHF TGTGCCAGCAGCTCCGTAAAACAGGGGAATTCACCCCTCCACTTT
TRBJ2-5 TRBV13 TRBD2 once CASSLVVKAGGPDGTQYF TGTGCCAGCAGCTTGGTAGTAAAAGCGGGAGGCCCGGACGGGACCCAGTACTTC
TRBJ1-1 TRBV9 NA NA CASSPDGANTEAFF TGTGCCAGCAGCCCCGATGGGGCGAACACTGAAGCTTTCTTT
TRBJ2-3 TRBV9 NA few CASSVEADTQYF TGTGCCAGCAGCGTAGAAGCAGATACGCAGTATTTT
TRBJ2-1 TRBV11-2 TRBD2 NA CASSWGLAAYNEQFF TGTGCCAGCAGCTGGGGACTAGCTGCGTACAATGAGCAGTTCTTC
TRBJ1-2 TRBV28 NA once CASGRVGYGYTF TGTGCCAGCGGACGGGTCGGCTATGGCTACACCTTC
TRBJ2-1 TRBV11-2 NA NA CASSQSPPAWETGDEQFF TGTGCCAGCAGCCAGAGCCCCCCAGCGTGGGAGACTGGGGATGAGCAGTTCTTC
TRBJ2-7 TRBV5-1 NA NA CASSPYGGGNEQYF TGCGCCAGCAGCCCATACGGGGGCGGTAACGAGCAGTACTTC
TRBJ2-1 TRBV29-1 NA NA CSVVRDSYNEQFF TGCAGCGTTGTCAGGGACTCCTACAATGAGCAGTTCTTC
TRBJ2-7 TRBV28 NA NA CASSLTGASYEQYF TGTGCCAGCAGTTTAACAGGTGCTTCCTACGAGCAGTACTTC
TRBJ2-5 TRBV5-6 NA NA CASSPGWRETQYF TGTGCCAGCAGCCCTGGTTGGAGAGAGACCCAGTACTTC
TRBJ1-1 TRBV28 NA NA CASSLLDSLNTEAFF TGTGCCAGCAGTTTATTAGACAGTTTGAACACTGAAGCTTTCTTT
TRBJ2-7 TRBV4-3 NA NA CASSQVLFSEQYF TGCGCCAGCAGCCAAGTGCTTTTCTCCGAGCAGTACTTC
TRBJ2-3 TRBV4-2 NA NA CASSQAAEDTQYF TGTGCCAGCAGCCAAGCGGCCGAGGATACGCAGTATTTT
TRBJ1-6 TRBV4-1 NA once CASSPIQGGSPLHF TGCGCCAGCAGCCCGATCCAGGGAGGGTCACCCCTCCACTTT
TRBJ2-1 TRBV25-1 NA NA CASSEFRSWRDNNEQFF TGTGCCAGCAGTGAATTCCGTTCCTGGCGGGATAACAATGAGCAGTTCTTC
TRBJ2-7 TRBV5-6 NA NA CASSSNLRDEQYF TGTGCCAGCAGCTCGAATCTTCGGGACGAGCAGTACTTC
TRBJ1-1 TRBV19 NA NA CASSILGKGYTEAFF TGTGCCAGTAGTATCCTAGGGAAGGGGTACACTGAAGCTTTCTTT
TRBJ2-7 TRBV6-5 NA NA CASSYSAEGWYEQYF TGTGCCAGCAGTTACTCTGCCGAGGGCTGGTACGAGCAGTACTTC
TRBJ2-3 TRBV10-1 NA NA CASSESQELDTQYF TGCGCCAGCAGTGAGTCCCAGGAGTTAGATACGCAGTATTTT
TRBJ2-2 TRBV28 NA NA CASSFGEGGELFF TGTGCCAGCAGCTTCGGAGAGGGCGGGGAGCTGTTTTTT
TRBJ2-1 TRBV6-5 NA NA CASSYSSGQLYNEQFF TGTGCCAGCAGTTACTCGTCTGGTCAGCTCTACAATGAGCAGTTCTTC
TRBJ2-5 TRBV13 NA NA CASSSDIQETQYF TGTGCCAGCAGTTCCGACATTCAAGAGACCCAGTACTTC
TRBJ1-5 TRBV5-1 NA NA CASSQGGAFNQPQHF TGCGCCAGCAGCCAAGGAGGAGCCTTTAATCAGCCCCAGCATTTT
TRBJ2-1 TRBV27 TRBD2 NA CASSLSPAGDEQFF TGTGCCAGCAGTTTATCCCCGGCGGGGGATGAGCAGTTCTTC
TRBJ1-6 TRBV6-6 NA few CASSYSDSFNSPLHF TGTGCCAGCAGTTACTCGGACAGTTTTAATTCACCCCTCCACTTT
TRBJ2-1 TRBV4-3 NA once CASSQDLVSYNEQFF TGCGCCAGCAGCCAAGATCTCGTCTCCTACAATGAGCAGTTCTTC
TRBJ2-7 TRBV11-2 TRBD1 once CASSYYTGGIYEQYF TGTGCCAGCAGCTACTACACAGGGGGCATCTACGAGCAGTACTTC
TRBJ2-3 TRBV28 TRBD1 once CASESGTALTDTQYF TGTGCCAGCGAATCCGGGACAGCCCTCACAGATACGCAGTATTTT
TRBJ1-3 TRBV4-1 TRBD1 NA CASSQLPTAGTGGYTIYF TGCGCCAGCAGCCAATTACCTACAGCCGGGACAGGGGGGTACACCATATATTTT
TRBJ2-5 TRBV10-2 TRBD1 NA CASSTGTGGGFVETQYF TGCGCCAGCTCAACCGGGACAGGGGGCGGCTTTGTAGAGACCCAGTACTTC
TRBJ2-1 TRBV7-9 NA NA CASSLVVSIENEQFF TGTGCCAGCAGCTTAGTGGTGTCAATTGAGAATGAGCAGTTCTTC
TRBJ2-3 TRBV10-1 NA once CASSGGPTDTQYF TGCGCCAGCAGTGGTGGACCCACAGATACGCAGTATTTT
TRBJ2-7 TRBV10-2 NA NA CASGGNFHEQYF TGCGCCAGCGGGGGGAATTTCCACGAGCAGTACTTC
TRBJ2-1 TRBV5-4 NA once CASRSDSSYNEQFF TGTGCCAGCAGATCGGACAGTTCCTACAATGAGCAGTTCTTC
TRBJ2-7 TRBV19 TRBD2 NA CASSIGLAAFSYEQYF TGTGCCAGTAGTATAGGCCTAGCGGCTTTCTCCTACGAGCAGTACTTC
TRBJ2-3 TRBV6-6 TRBD2 NA CASSYSSGGETDTQYF TGTGCCAGCAGTTACTCCAGCGGGGGGGAGACAGATACGCAGTATTTT
TRBJ2-7 TRBV7-2 NA NA CASSLDFSYEQYF TGTGCCAGCAGCTTGGACTTCTCCTACGAGCAGTACTTC
TRBJ2-7 TRBV2 TRBD2 NA CAMIRAGVTEDEQYF TGTGCCATGATCCGAGCGGGGGTCACGGAGGACGAGCAGTACTTC
TRBJ2-5 TRBV28 TRBD2 NA CASRSGTSGNQYQETQYF TGTGCCAGCAGGTCGGGGACTAGCGGGAATCAGTACCAAGAGACCCAGTACTTC
TRBJ1-1 TRBV9 NA NA CASSVAGQGTEAFF TGTGCCAGCAGCGTAGCAGGGCAGGGCACTGAAGCTTTCTTT
TRBJ2-2 TRBV18 NA NA CASSPPKRGTGELFF TGTGCCAGCTCACCACCGAAACGCGGTACCGGGGAGCTGTTTTTT
TRBJ2-1 TRBV7-9 NA once CASSEGTATYNEQFF TGTGCCAGCTCAGAGGGAACGGCTACCTACAATGAGCAGTTCTTC
TRBJ2-2 TRBV28 NA NA CASSFLEQDGELFF TGTGCCAGCAGTTTCCTTGAGCAAGACGGGGAGCTGTTTTTT
TRBJ1-6 TRBV10-3 TRBD1 once CATLNPGTDYNSPLHF TGTGCCACCCTAAACCCTGGGACAGACTATAATTCACCCCTCCACTTT
TRBJ2-7 TRBV6-5 TRBD1 NA CASSLGTGPYEQYF TGTGCCAGCAGCCTAGGGACAGGGCCCTACGAGCAGTACTTC